The TCR beta chain described here comes from a study of cytomegalovirus exposure and HLA in healthy donors. Looking at the study overall: Among 150 million to 200 million T cells, an earlier analysis found approximately 110 million unique TCR beta sequences. Unique TCRs from HLA-typed donors, 85 million to 100 million of them, were held in an early data release. General study points: One variant, a missense change in DCLRE1C, was linked in a later analysis to TCR beta V- and J-gene trimming. The study designated fewer than 200 TCR beta chains cytomegalovirus-associated.

PCR involved 60 Vbeta and 13 Jbeta primers. TCRdb's copy holds only in-frame clones and misses some; the assay was immunoSEQ multiplex PCR. The sample shows 30,000 to 45,000 clones, roughly 79% of them seen only once. Germline CDR1 reads SNHLY; CDR2 reads FYNNEI. Trimming cost V 3 bases and J 7 bases; bases outside gene matches: 5. The CDR3 is 14 residues long. On this clone itself: Its target is not known.

This TCR was recovered from a woman aged 40 to 50 in good health and CMV-seronegative. This chain connects TRBV2 to TRBJ1-5; TRBD1 matches at 8 bases. Sequenced: PBMCs. The CDR3: CASSEQGAGQPQHF. CDR3 nucleotides: TGTGCCAGCAGTGAGCAGGGGGCCGGACAGCCCCAGCATTTT.